A selection of T cell receptor beta chains follows, all from one sample in a study of T cell responses to AZD1222 COVID-19 vaccine. This table comes from immunoSEQ multiplex PCR, and its TCRdb copy is limited to in-frame clones, with some not included. This table holds over 150,000 clones, roughly 88% found once. This specimen consisted of peripheral blood, obtained 28 days after the second AZD1222 dose. The receptor source for this set is an adult who received the AZD1222 COVID-19 vaccine. Each CDR3 is given with its conserved first and last residue. D genes are given only for firm matches. A row's size may be missing; if present it is once, few, many or a size class.

J gene,V gene,clone size,D gene,CDR3 DNA,CDR3 protein
TRBJ1-6,TRBV9,NA,TRBD1,TGTGCCAGCAGTGTCTCTCTGGACAGGGATAATTCACCCCTCCACTTT,CASSVSLDRDNSPLHF
TRBJ2-2,TRBV5-1,NA,NA,TGCGCCAGCAGCTTGGACCACGAGGGGGATGACACCGGGGAGCTGTTTTTT,CASSLDHEGDDTGELFF
TRBJ2-7,TRBV29-1,once,NA,TGCAGCGTCCGGGGCAGGGGGGGCTCCTACGAGCAGTACTTC,CSVRGRGGSYEQYF
TRBJ2-1,TRBV11-3,NA,NA,TGTGCCAGCAGCTTTTCCCGGCGGGCTATTGGTGAGCAGTTCTTC,CASSFSRRAIGEQFF
TRBJ1-4,TRBV7-9,NA,NA,TGTGCCAGCAGCCCGTCGACGATGTGGGACACTAAAAGGGAAAAACTGTTTTTT,CASSPSTMWDTKREKLFF
TRBJ2-7,TRBV6-5,NA,NA,TGTGCCAGCAGTTACTCGAACAGGGTCTCCTACGAGCAGTACTTC,CASSYSNRVSYEQYF
TRBJ1-2,TRBV18,NA,NA,TGTGCCAGCTCACCAAGTGGGACTAAAAGGAGCTATGGCTACACCTTC,CASSPSGTKRSYGYTF
TRBJ2-3,TRBV24-1,NA,NA,TGTGCCACCAGTGAAACAGGTGCTAGCACAGATACGCAGTATTTT,CATSETGASTDTQYF
TRBJ1-5,TRBV19,NA,NA,TGTGCCAGTAGCTCGACAGGAGACAATCAGCCCCAGCATTTT,CASSSTGDNQPQHF
TRBJ2-3,TRBV5-4,few,TRBD2,TGTGCCAGCAGAGCGGGGCTAGGGGATACGCAGTATTTT,CASRAGLGDTQYF
TRBJ2-7,TRBV5-4,NA,TRBD1,TGTGCCAGCAGCTACACAGGGGGCACCTACGAGCAGTACTTC,CASSYTGGTYEQYF
TRBJ2-1,TRBV5-4,NA,NA,TGTGCCAGCACTGACCCGCCCGGTGAGCAGTTCTTC,CASTDPPGEQFF
TRBJ1-5,TRBV12-3/TRBV12-4,NA,NA,TGTGCCAGCAGTTTAGCGAACGGTCAGCCCCAGCATTTT,CASSLANGQPQHF
TRBJ2-7,TRBV15,NA,NA,TGTGCCACCGGGCTAGGGGGGACGGCCTACGAGCAGTACTTC,CATGLGGTAYEQYF
TRBJ2-7,TRBV6-2/TRBV6-3,NA,NA,TGTGCCAGCAGTTACCGGGACTCAACCTACGAGCAGTACTTC,CASSYRDSTYEQYF
TRBJ2-7,TRBV7-2,NA,NA,TGTGCCAGCAGCTTAGTTTGGCAGAGTTCCTACGAGCAGTACTTC,CASSLVWQSSYEQYF
TRBJ2-3,TRBV29-1,NA,TRBD2,TGCAGCGCTAGACTAGCGGGGGGGTCAGATACGCAGTATTTT,CSARLAGGSDTQYF
TRBJ1-3,TRBV9,once,TRBD1,TGTGCCAGCAGCGTCGACAGGGGAGCCACCATATATTTT,CASSVDRGATIYF
TRBJ1-4,TRBV27,NA,TRBD1,TGTGCCAGCAGCCGTAATACCGGGACAGGGGACACTAATGAAAAACTGTTTTTT,CASSRNTGTGDTNEKLFF
TRBJ2-5,TRBV4-1,NA,NA,TGCGCCAGCAGCCCCCCTGAGGCGGATCACATAGAGACCCAGTACTTC,CASSPPEADHIETQYF
TRBJ1-4,TRBV19,NA,NA,TGTGCCAGTACCCCGGACGGCTCCGGGAAACTGTTTTTT,CASTPDGSGKLFF
TRBJ1-2,TRBV6-5,NA,NA,TGTGCCAGCAGTTACGACAATAACAAAAACTATGGCTACACCTTC,CASSYDNNKNYGYTF
TRBJ2-3,TRBV20-1,NA,NA,TGCAGTGCTTCACGCACAGATACGCAGTATTTT,CSASRTDTQYF
TRBJ2-6,TRBV3-1/TRBV3-2,NA,NA,TGTGCCAGCAGCCAAGGGCGGCTTGGGGCCAACGTCCTGACTTTC,CASSQGRLGANVLTF
TRBJ2-3,TRBV5-1,NA,TRBD2,TGCGCCAGCAGGACTAGCGGATACACAGATACGCAGTATTTT,CASRTSGYTDTQYF
TRBJ1-4,TRBV18,once,TRBD1,TGTGCCAGCTCACGAAGACTGGGACAGCTAAATGCAACTAATGAAAAACTGTTTTTT,CASSRRLGQLNATNEKLFF
TRBJ1-6,TRBV6-5,NA,NA,TGTGCCACCACGGGTTCCGGGGTGAATTCACCTCTCCACTTT,CATTGSGVNSPLHF
TRBJ2-2,TRBV5-1,NA,NA,TGCGCCAGCAGCCTACGTGAGTACACCGGGGAGCTGTTTTTT,CASSLREYTGELFF
TRBJ1-4,TRBV7-9,NA,NA,TGTGCCAGCAGCCTCACAGGAGACCTTAATGAAAAACTGTTTTTT,CASSLTGDLNEKLFF
TRBJ1-2,TRBV6-5,NA,NA,TGTGCCAGCGATTTTGGAGGGCTTATCTATGGCTACACCTTC,CASDFGGLIYGYTF
TRBJ2-5,TRBV18,NA,NA,TGTGCCAGCTCACCCTCGAGCCAAGAGACCCAGTACTTC,CASSPSSQETQYF
TRBJ1-1,TRBV5-1,NA,NA,TGCGCCAGCAGCACCGGGACGCAGGGCACTGAAGCTTTCTTT,CASSTGTQGTEAFF
TRBJ1-5,TRBV2,NA,TRBD1,TGTGCCAGCAGGGGACAGGCAAATCAGCCCCAGCATTTT,CASRGQANQPQHF
TRBJ1-4,TRBV11-2,NA,NA,TGTGCCAGCAGCCGACAGACAACTAATGAAAAACTGTTTTTT,CASSRQTTNEKLFF
TRBJ1-1,TRBV13,NA,NA,TGTGCCAGCAGCTTACGGGGACACACTGAAGCTTTCTTT,CASSLRGHTEAFF
TRBJ1-3,TRBV4-1,NA,NA,TGCGCCAGCAGCCAAGAAGCGATGGGCGGAATAGGTGGAAACACCATATATTTT,CASSQEAMGGIGGNTIYF
TRBJ1-6,TRBV10-1,NA,NA,TGCGCCAGCAGTGAGGACAGGAGAAGACCCCTCCACTTT,CASSEDRRRPLHF
TRBJ2-3,TRBV27,NA,TRBD2,TGTGCCAGCAGTCGGACTAGGGACCTGCCGGATACGCAGTATTTT,CASSRTRDLPDTQYF
TRBJ2-1,TRBV27,NA,TRBD2,TGTGCCACCTCCCCGGGACTAGGGACCAATGAGCAGTTCTTC,CATSPGLGTNEQFF
TRBJ1-1,TRBV4-2,NA,NA,TGTGCCAGCAGCCAAGAACCCATGGGAGAGAACACTGAAGCTTTCTTT,CASSQEPMGENTEAFF
TRBJ1-6,TRBV5-5,few,NA,TGTGCCAGCAGCTTGAGGGGGGAAGGGAGCTCCTATAATTCACCCCTCCACTTT,CASSLRGEGSSYNSPLHF
TRBJ2-3,TRBV6-5,NA,NA,TGTGCCAGCAAAGAGGGACTCTACACAGATACGCAGTATTTT,CASKEGLYTDTQYF
TRBJ1-2,TRBV6-5,NA,NA,TGTGCCAGCAGTAACCGGGACAGCTACACCTTC,CASSNRDSYTF
TRBJ1-2,TRBV5-6,NA,NA,TGTGCCAGCAGCACCCAAAGAGGAGATTACTATGGCTACACCTTC,CASSTQRGDYYGYTF
TRBJ2-7,TRBV5-1,NA,NA,TGCGCCAGCAGCCTCCGGGACCCTCCCTTTGTGAAGCAGTACTTC,CASSLRDPPFVKQYF
TRBJ2-5,TRBV2,NA,TRBD2,TGTGCCAGCAGTGAATTGGGCGGGGGGCAAGAGACCCAGTACTTC,CASSELGGGQETQYF
TRBJ2-1,TRBV2,NA,TRBD2,TGTGCCAGCAGTGAAAGCGGGGGCTACAATGAGCAGTTCTTC,CASSESGGYNEQFF
TRBJ1-5,TRBV6-5,NA,NA,TGTGCCAGCACGGGACCCGGCATTAATCAGCCCCAGCATTTT,CASTGPGINQPQHF